This is a list of T cell receptor beta chains from one sample in a study of graft-versus-host responses after intestinal transplantation. TCRdb's copy holds only in-frame clones and misses some; the assay was immunoSEQ multiplex PCR. The sample carries approximately 23,000 clones, about 48% recorded once. The sequenced sample was alloreactive CD8+ T cells from a mixed lymphocyte reaction culture, obtained before transplantation. The receptors originated from a human patient who was an organ donor for intestinal transplantation. CDR3s include the opening cysteine and the closing phenylalanine or tryptophan. Each record gives: J gene, D gene, clone size, V gene, CDR3 DNA, CDR3 protein. A D gene is named only where the DNA matches it firmly. Size tells how often a clone was seen (once, few, many) or the class of an expanded clone, and some rows leave it out.

J: TRBJ2-1
D: -
size: -
V: TRBV27
DNA: TGTGCCAGCAGTTTATGGGGCGGGCGTGAGCAGTTCTTC
CDR3: CASSLWGGREQFF

J: TRBJ1-1
D: -
size: few
V: TRBV6-6
DNA: TGTGCCAGCAGTTACGGGGGGGAAACTGAAGCTTTCTTT
CDR3: CASSYGGETEAFF

J: TRBJ2-5
D: -
size: -
V: TRBV6-1
DNA: TGTGCCAGCAGTACGGAGTCGATCGGGGAGACCCAGTACTTC
CDR3: CASSTESIGETQYF

J: TRBJ2-7
D: -
size: -
V: TRBV28
DNA: TGTGCCAGCAGTTTATTCGGCTACGAGCAGTACTTC
CDR3: CASSLFGYEQYF

J: TRBJ2-7
D: -
size: -
V: TRBV7-6
DNA: TGTGCCAGCAGCTTAGAGGGACACACTCACGAGCAGTACTTC
CDR3: CASSLEGHTHEQYF

J: TRBJ2-1
D: -
size: few
V: TRBV27
DNA: TGTGCCAGCAGTTTAACCGGGAAGGCTTACAATGAGCAGTTCTTC
CDR3: CASSLTGKAYNEQFF

J: TRBJ2-3
D: -
size: -
V: TRBV27
DNA: TGTGCCAGCAGTTTATCGGGGCTTGAGGGAGGCTCCACAGATACGCAGTATTTT
CDR3: CASSLSGLEGGSTDTQYF

J: TRBJ2-7
D: -
size: -
V: TRBV28
DNA: TGTGCCAGCAGTTTACCGGGAACCGCCTACGAGCAGTACTTC
CDR3: CASSLPGTAYEQYF

J: TRBJ2-3
D: TRBD2
size: few
V: TRBV11-3
DNA: TGTGCCAGCAGCGGGTGGGTAGCGGGTGGCACAGATACGCAGTATTTT
CDR3: CASSGWVAGGTDTQYF

J: TRBJ2-1
D: TRBD2
size: -
V: TRBV19
DNA: TGTGCCAGTAGTTCGCCTCCCGGGGGACTAGCGAAGTACAATGAGCAGTTCTTC
CDR3: CASSSPPGGLAKYNEQFF

J: TRBJ2-6
D: -
size: -
V: TRBV4-2
DNA: TGTGCCAGCAGCAAAGCCAGGACAGCTCTTACCTACTCTGGGGCCAACGTCCTGACTTTC
CDR3: CASSKARTALTYSGANVLTF

J: TRBJ1-5
D: -
size: once
V: TRBV18
DNA: TGTGCCAGCTCACCAGACGGAAATCAGCCCCAGCATTTT
CDR3: CASSPDGNQPQHF

J: TRBJ2-2
D: TRBD2
size: -
V: TRBV28
DNA: TGTGCCAGCAGTGGGACTAGCGGGGACAACGGGGAGCTGTTTTTT
CDR3: CASSGTSGDNGELFF

J: TRBJ2-7
D: -
size: -
V: TRBV4-2
DNA: TGTGCCAGCAGCCAAGGGAACGAGCAGTACTTC
CDR3: CASSQGNEQYF

J: TRBJ2-7
D: -
size: -
V: TRBV5-6
DNA: TGTGCCAGCAGAGAAATATGGGTTACCGACGAGCAGTACTTC
CDR3: CASREIWVTDEQYF

J: TRBJ1-2
D: -
size: -
V: TRBV5-6
DNA: TGTGCCAGCAGGCCTCAAGCAGGCCTTAAGGGGCTCTATGGCTACACCTTC
CDR3: CASRPQAGLKGLYGYTF

J: TRBJ1-5
D: -
size: -
V: TRBV7-6
DNA: TGTGCCAGCAGCCCCGGATCGGGCAATCAGCCCCAGCATTTT
CDR3: CASSPGSGNQPQHF

J: TRBJ2-2
D: TRBD1
size: -
V: TRBV7-9
DNA: TGTGCCAGCAGCTTCCGGGACAGGAGATACACCGGGGAGCTGTTTTTT
CDR3: CASSFRDRRYTGELFF

J: TRBJ2-7
D: -
size: -
V: TRBV4-3
DNA: TGCGCCAGCAGCCAAGACGGTAACGGGTACGAGCAGTACTTC
CDR3: CASSQDGNGYEQYF

J: TRBJ2-7
D: TRBD2
size: few
V: TRBV27
DNA: TGTGCCAGCAGTTTATCGGGGGGGTACGAGCAGTACTTC
CDR3: CASSLSGGYEQYF

J: TRBJ2-7
D: TRBD1
size: -
V: TRBV7-9
DNA: TGTGCCAGCAGCTTATTAGACAGGGGACCCTACGAGCAGTACTTC
CDR3: CASSLLDRGPYEQYF

J: TRBJ2-5
D: TRBD1
size: -
V: TRBV18
DNA: TGTGCCAGCTCACCGCGGACAGGTTTTTCGGCCCAGTACTTC
CDR3: CASSPRTGFSAQYF

J: TRBJ1-1
D: -
size: -
V: TRBV15
DNA: TGTGCCACCAGCAGAGATTGGGAGGGGACGAAGAACACTGAAGCTTTCTTT
CDR3: CATSRDWEGTKNTEAFF

J: TRBJ2-7
D: -
size: few
V: TRBV4-3
DNA: TGCGCCAGCAGCCAAGTATTTATGAGTGGAAACGAGCAGTACTTC
CDR3: CASSQVFMSGNEQYF

J: TRBJ2-4
D: -
size: few
V: TRBV28
DNA: TGTGCCAGCAGCCCTGGACAATTCCTAGCCAAAAACATTCAGTACTTC
CDR3: CASSPGQFLAKNIQYF

J: TRBJ2-2
D: -
size: few
V: TRBV4-3
DNA: TGCGCCAGCAGCCAAGTGTACCCTAGCAACACCGGGGAGCTGTTTTTT
CDR3: CASSQVYPSNTGELFF

J: TRBJ1-3
D: -
size: -
V: TRBV5-5
DNA: TGTGCCAGCAGCGCGACAGGAATTGGAAACACCATATATTTT
CDR3: CASSATGIGNTIYF

J: TRBJ2-7
D: TRBD2
size: -
V: TRBV4-2
DNA: TGTGCCAGCAGCCAAGATGGGGTGGGCGGGGGGTACGAGCAGTACTTC
CDR3: CASSQDGVGGGYEQYF

J: TRBJ2-1
D: -
size: few
V: TRBV6-5
DNA: TGTGCCAGCAGGATGAGCGAGAGCTCCTACAATGAGCAGTTCTTC
CDR3: CASRMSESSYNEQFF

J: TRBJ1-1
D: -
size: few
V: TRBV5-5
DNA: TGTGCCAGCAGCTTGGGACACAGGGAGTTGGCTGAAGCTTTCTTT
CDR3: CASSLGHRELAEAFF

J: TRBJ2-6
D: TRBD1
size: -
V: TRBV6-1
DNA: TGTGCCAGCAGTGAAGAAGGAATTGACAGGGCCGGGGCCAACGTCCTGACTTTC
CDR3: CASSEEGIDRAGANVLTF

J: TRBJ1-2
D: -
size: -
V: TRBV4-1
DNA: TGCGCCAGCAGCCAAGACGGGGTGGAGGGCTATGGCTACACCTTC
CDR3: CASSQDGVEGYGYTF

J: TRBJ2-1
D: -
size: -
V: TRBV7-8
DNA: TGTGCCAGCAGCTTAGTTAGGTATAGATTCCAGAATGAGCAGTTCTTC
CDR3: CASSLVRYRFQNEQFF

J: TRBJ2-7
D: -
size: -
V: TRBV7-9
DNA: TGTGCCAGCAGCCCCTATGGGGACTGGGAGCAGTACTTC
CDR3: CASSPYGDWEQYF

J: TRBJ2-1
D: -
size: -
V: TRBV4-2
DNA: TGTGCCAGCAGCCATTCTTTAGCAGACTACAATGAGCAGTTCTTC
CDR3: CASSHSLADYNEQFF

J: TRBJ2-1
D: TRBD2
size: -
V: TRBV12-5
DNA: TGTGCTAGCCTTCGACTAGCGGGAAGTTGTGAGCAGTTCTTC
CDR3: CASLRLAGSCEQFF

J: TRBJ1-2
D: -
size: -
V: TRBV30
DNA: TGTGCCTGGAGTGAACAGGGTAGCGGCTACACCTTC
CDR3: CAWSEQGSGYTF

J: TRBJ1-1
D: TRBD1
size: -
V: TRBV15
DNA: TGTGCCACCAGCAGACCGGACAGGAAAAGCACTGAAGCTTTCTTT
CDR3: CATSRPDRKSTEAFF

J: TRBJ2-7
D: TRBD2
size: -
V: TRBV5-1
DNA: TGCGCCAGCAGCTTCGGGGGGGCCTACGAGCAGTACTTC
CDR3: CASSFGGAYEQYF

J: TRBJ1-2
D: -
size: -
V: TRBV12-5
DNA: TGTGCTAGTGGTCGGGCCCGACAGTACTACTATGGCTACACCTTC
CDR3: CASGRARQYYYGYTF